One T cell receptor beta chain is described in this entry. This entry comes from a study of shared clonotypes between healthy human individuals. J lost 4 bases, V lost 3 bases, and 16 bases had no gene match. From germline, CDR1 is GTSNPN and CDR2 SVGIG (reference sequence). The CDR3 runs to 17 residues. Assay: immunoSEQ multiplex PCR; the TCRdb copy retains only in-frame clones and omits some. This table has some 2,000,000 clones, almost 96% appearing once. The sequence was obtained from a man aged 18 to 30 in good health. The sample was naive CD4+ T cells sorted from blood. As to subset: CD45RA+ positively selected. The gene calls are TRBV30 and TRBJ2-3; 7 positions agree with TRBD1. CDR3 nucleotide sequence: TGTGCCTGGAGCCGATTTCTGACAGGGTCCCTCGCAGATACGCAGTATTTT. Residues: CAWSRFLTGSLADTQYF.